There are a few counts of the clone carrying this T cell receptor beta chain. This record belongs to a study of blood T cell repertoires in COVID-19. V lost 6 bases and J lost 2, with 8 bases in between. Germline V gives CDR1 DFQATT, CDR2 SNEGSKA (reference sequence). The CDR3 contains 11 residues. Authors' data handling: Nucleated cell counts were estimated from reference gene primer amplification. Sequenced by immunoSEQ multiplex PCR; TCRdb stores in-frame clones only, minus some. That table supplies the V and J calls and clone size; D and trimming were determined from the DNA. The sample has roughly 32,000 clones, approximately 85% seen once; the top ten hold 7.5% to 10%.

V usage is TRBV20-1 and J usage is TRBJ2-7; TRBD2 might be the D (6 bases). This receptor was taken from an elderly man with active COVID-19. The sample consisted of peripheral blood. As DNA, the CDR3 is TGCAGTGCAAGGACTACCTACGAGCAGTACTTC. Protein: CSARTTYEQYF.